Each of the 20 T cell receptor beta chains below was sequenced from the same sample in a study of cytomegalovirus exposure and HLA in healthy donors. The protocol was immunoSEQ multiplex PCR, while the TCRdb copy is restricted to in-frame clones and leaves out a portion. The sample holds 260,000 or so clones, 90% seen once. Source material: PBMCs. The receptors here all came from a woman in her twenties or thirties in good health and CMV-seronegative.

The CDR3 DNA reads TGTGCCTGGAGTGTCGGGCTAGCGGGCCCCAATGAGCAGTTCTTC. This codes for CAWSVGLAGPNEQFF. This chain joins TRBV30 and TRBJ2-1; 8 bases match TRBD2. This CDR3 comprises 15 residues. CDR1 GTSNPN and CDR2 SVGIG come from the germline V gene (reference sequence). J gave up 6 bases and V 0 bases, and 7 bases lay outside the gene matches.

DNA for the CDR3: TGCAGCGTTGAATTTAGAAAGCGCCAGGGAGAGACCCAGTACTTC. Amino acids: CSVEFRKRQGETQYF. This chain links TRBV29-1 with TRBJ2-5; D perhaps matches TRBD1 (5 bases). The CDR3 is 15 residues long. CDR1 is SQVTM, CDR2 ANQGSEA, per germline. The V and J ends lost 2 bases and 4 bases respectively, with 17 bases between them. Filled out from reference TRBV29-1 and TRBJ2-5, the complete variable domain reads SAVISQKPSRDICQRGTSLTIQCQVDSQVTMMFWYRQQPGQSLTLIATANQGSEATYESGFVIDKFPISRPNLTFSTLTVSNMSPEDSSIYLCSVEFRKRQGETQYFGPGTRLLVL.

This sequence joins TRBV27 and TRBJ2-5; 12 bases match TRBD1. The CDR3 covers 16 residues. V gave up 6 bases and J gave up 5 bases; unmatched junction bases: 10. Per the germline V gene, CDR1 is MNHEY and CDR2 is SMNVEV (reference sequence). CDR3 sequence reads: CASSHHGTGGVETQYF. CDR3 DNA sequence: TGTGCCAGCAGCCACCACGGGACAGGGGGCGTGGAGACCCAGTACTTC.

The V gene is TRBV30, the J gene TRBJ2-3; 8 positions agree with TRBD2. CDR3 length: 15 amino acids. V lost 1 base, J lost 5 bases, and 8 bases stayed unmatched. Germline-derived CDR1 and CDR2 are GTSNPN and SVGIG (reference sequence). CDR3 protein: CAWSGSGSSGDTQYF. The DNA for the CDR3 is TGTGCCTGGAGTGGAAGCGGGAGCTCTGGAGATACGCAGTATTTT. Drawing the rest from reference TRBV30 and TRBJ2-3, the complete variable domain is SQTIHQWPATLVQPVGSPLSLECTVEGTSNPNLYWYRQAAGRGLQLLFYSVGIGQISSEVPQNLSASRPQDRQFILSSKKLLLSDSGFYLCAWSGSGSSGDTQYFGPGTRLTVL.

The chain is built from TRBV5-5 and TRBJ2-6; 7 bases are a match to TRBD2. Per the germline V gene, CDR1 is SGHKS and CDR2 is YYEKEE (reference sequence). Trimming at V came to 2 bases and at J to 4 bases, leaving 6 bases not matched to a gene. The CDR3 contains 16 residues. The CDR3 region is CASSFELARGANVLTF. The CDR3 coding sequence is TGTGCCAGCAGCTTCGAACTAGCGAGAGGGGCCAACGTCCTGACTTTC.

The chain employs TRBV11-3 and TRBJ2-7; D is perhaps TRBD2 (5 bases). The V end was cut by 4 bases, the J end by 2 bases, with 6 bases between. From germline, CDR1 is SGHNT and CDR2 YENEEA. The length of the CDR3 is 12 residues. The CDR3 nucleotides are TGTGCCAGCAGCTCCGGGGCCTACGAGCAGTACTTC. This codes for CASSSGAYEQYF.

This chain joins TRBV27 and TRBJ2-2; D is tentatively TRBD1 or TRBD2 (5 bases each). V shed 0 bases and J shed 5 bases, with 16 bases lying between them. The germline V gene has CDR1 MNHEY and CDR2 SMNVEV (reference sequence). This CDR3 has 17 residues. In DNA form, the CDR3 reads TGTGCCAGCAGTTTATCCCCCGACAGTTGGAGGACCGGGGAGCTGTTTTTT. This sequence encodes CASSLSPDSWRTGELFF.

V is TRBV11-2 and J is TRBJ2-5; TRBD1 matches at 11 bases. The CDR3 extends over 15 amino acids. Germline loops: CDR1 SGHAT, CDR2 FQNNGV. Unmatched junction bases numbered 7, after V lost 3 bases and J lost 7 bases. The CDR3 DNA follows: TGTGCCAGCAGCTTTGGGACAGGGGGAGGTACGACCCAGTACTTC. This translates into CASSFGTGGGTTQYF.

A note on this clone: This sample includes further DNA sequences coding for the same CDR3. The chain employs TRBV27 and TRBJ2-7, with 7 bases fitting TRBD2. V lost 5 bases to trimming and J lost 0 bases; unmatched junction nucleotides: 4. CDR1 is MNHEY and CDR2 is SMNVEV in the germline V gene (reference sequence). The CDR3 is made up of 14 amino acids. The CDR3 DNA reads TGTGCCAGCAGTCTCGGGAGGAGCTCCTACGAGCAGTACTTC. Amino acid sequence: CASSLGRSSYEQYF.

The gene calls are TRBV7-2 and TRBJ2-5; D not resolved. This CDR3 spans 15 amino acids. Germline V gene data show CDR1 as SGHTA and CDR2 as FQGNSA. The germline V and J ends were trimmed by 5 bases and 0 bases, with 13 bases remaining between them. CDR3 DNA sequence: TGTGCCAGCAGCCAACCGACGGTGTACCAAGAGACCCAGTACTTC. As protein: CASSQPTVYQETQYF.

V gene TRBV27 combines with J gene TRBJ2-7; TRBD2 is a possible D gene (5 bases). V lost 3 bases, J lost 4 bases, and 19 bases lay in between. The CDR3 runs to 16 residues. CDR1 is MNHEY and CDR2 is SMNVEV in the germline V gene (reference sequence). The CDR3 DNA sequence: TGTGCCAGCAGTTTGGCGGCGGGTTCTAGCCGGTACGAGCAGTACTTC. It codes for CASSLAAGSSRYEQYF.

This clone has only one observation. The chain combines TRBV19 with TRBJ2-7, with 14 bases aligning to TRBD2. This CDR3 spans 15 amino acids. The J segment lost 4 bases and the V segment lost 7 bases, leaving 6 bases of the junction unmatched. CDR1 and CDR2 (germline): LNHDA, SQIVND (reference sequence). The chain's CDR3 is CASTVGTSGSYEQYF. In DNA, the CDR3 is TGTGCCAGTACCGTCGGGACTAGCGGGAGTTACGAGCAGTACTTC.

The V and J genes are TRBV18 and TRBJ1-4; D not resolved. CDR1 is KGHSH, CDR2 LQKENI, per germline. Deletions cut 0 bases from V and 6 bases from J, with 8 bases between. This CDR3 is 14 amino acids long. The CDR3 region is CASSPPGIDEKLFF. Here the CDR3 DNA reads TGTGCCAGCTCACCACCAGGGATCGATGAAAAACTGTTTTTT. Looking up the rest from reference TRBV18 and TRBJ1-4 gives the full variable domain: NAGVMQNPRHLVRRRGQEARLRCSPMKGHSHVYWYRQLPEEGLKFMVYLQKENIIDESGMPKERFSAEFPKEGPSILRIQQVVRGDSAAYFCASSPPGIDEKLFFGSGTQLSVL.

The CDR3 nucleotides read TGTGCCAGCAGTTTATTCGAGGGCAGGGGAATAGACGATGAGCAGTTCTTC. Protein sequence: CASSLFEGRGIDDEQFF. This chain joins TRBV28 and TRBJ2-1, with TRBD1 as a possible D gene (6 bases). CDR3 length: 17 amino acids. Germline-derived CDR1 and CDR2 are MDHEN and SYDVKM. V shed 1 base and J shed 8 bases, with 21 bases lying between them.

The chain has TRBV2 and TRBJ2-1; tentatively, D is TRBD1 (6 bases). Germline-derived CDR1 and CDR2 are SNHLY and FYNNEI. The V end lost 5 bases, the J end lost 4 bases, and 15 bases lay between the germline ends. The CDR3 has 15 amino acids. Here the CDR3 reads CASSFFGTTYNEQFF. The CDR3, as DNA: TGTGCCAGCAGTTTCTTCGGGACAACTTACAATGAGCAGTTCTTC.

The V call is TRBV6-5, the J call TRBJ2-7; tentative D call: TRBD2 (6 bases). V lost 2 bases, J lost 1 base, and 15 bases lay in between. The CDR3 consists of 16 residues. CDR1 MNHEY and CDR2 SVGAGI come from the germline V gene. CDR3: CASSYDGLSPSYEQYF. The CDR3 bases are TGTGCCAGCAGTTACGACGGACTATCCCCTTCCTACGAGCAGTACTTC.

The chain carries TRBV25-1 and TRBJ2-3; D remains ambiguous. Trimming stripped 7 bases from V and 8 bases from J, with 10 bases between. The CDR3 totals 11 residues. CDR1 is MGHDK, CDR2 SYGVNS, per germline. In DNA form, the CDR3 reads TGTGCCAGCACCCCACCGGGTACGCAGTATTTT. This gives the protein CASTPPGTQYF. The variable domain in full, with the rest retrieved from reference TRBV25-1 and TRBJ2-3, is EADIYQTPRYLVIGTGKKITLECSQTMGHDKMYWYQQDPGMELHLIHYSYGVNSTEKGDLSSESTVSRIRTEHFPLTLESARPSHTSQYLCASTPPGTQYFGPGTRLTVL.

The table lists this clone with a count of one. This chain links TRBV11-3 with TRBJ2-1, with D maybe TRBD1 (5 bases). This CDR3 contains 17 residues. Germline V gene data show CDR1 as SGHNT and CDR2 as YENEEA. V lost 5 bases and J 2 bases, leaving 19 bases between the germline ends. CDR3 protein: CASSRSPVQGAYNEQFF. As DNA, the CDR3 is TGTGCCAGCAGCCGCTCCCCTGTGCAGGGTGCCTACAATGAGCAGTTCTTC.

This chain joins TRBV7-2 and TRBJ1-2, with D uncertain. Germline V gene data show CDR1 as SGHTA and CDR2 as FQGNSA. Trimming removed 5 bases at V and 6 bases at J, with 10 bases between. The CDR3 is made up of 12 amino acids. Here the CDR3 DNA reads TGTGCCAGCAGCGCAGGTCGAGATGGCTACACCTTC. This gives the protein CASSAGRDGYTF.

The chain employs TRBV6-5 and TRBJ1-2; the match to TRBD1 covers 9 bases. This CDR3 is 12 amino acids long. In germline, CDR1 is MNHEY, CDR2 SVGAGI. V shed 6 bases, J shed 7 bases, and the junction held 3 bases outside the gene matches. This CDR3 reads CASRQGARGYTF. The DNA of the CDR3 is TGTGCCAGCAGACAGGGGGCTCGTGGCTACACCTTC.